The 20 T cell receptor beta chains listed next were all sequenced from one sample in a study of blood T cell repertoires in COVID-19. Sequencing used immunoSEQ multiplex PCR; TCRdb keeps in-frame clones, though not all of them. The table lists more than 85,000 clones, about 80% of them singletons. Sequenced: peripheral blood. The origin of the receptors is a woman older than 75 with acute or convalescent COVID-19.

The chain has TRBV6-6 and TRBJ1-1, with 10 bases matching TRBD1. V lost 4 bases and J lost 1; bases outside the gene matches: 0. This CDR3 is built from 14 residues. Germline-derived CDR1 and CDR2 are MNHNY and SVGAGI (reference sequence). The CDR3 here is CASSWDRGNTEAFF. In nucleotides, the CDR3 is TGTGCCAGCAGTTGGGACAGGGGGAACACTGAAGCTTTCTTT.

On this clone itself: The sample contains more than one DNA sequence encoding this CDR3. This rearrangement joins TRBV2 to TRBJ1-3; D gene uncertain. Germline V gives CDR1 SNHLY, CDR2 FYNNEI. This CDR3 spans 12 amino acids. Trimming stripped 3 bases from V and 4 bases from J, with 4 bases between. The chain's CDR3 is CASSERGNTIYF. The CDR3 nucleotides are TGTGCCAGCAGTGAGAGGGGAAACACCATATATTTT.

This CDR3 is CASSTDTNTEAFF. The CDR3 region has the DNA TGTGCCAGCAGTACAGACACGAACACTGAAGCTTTCTTT. The chain links TRBV6-4 to TRBJ1-1; no clear D gene. This CDR3 region has 13 residues. Germline loops: CDR1 MRHNA, CDR2 SNTAGT. Trimming stripped 5 bases from V and 1 base from J, with 8 bases between.

The chain joins TRBV18 to TRBJ2-4, with unresolved D. The CDR3 is 14 residues long. Germline V gene sequence: CDR1 KGHSH, CDR2 LQKENI. The germline V and J ends were trimmed by 2 bases and 1 base, with 6 bases remaining between them. CDR3 sequence reads: CASSPFEAKNIQYF. The CDR3 nucleotides are TGTGCCAGCTCACCATTCGAGGCCAAAAACATTCAGTACTTC.

The chain recombines TRBV10-2 with TRBJ2-7, with D uncertain. With 0 bases removed from V and 2 bases from J, the gap between germline ends came to 11 bases. This CDR3 contains 15 residues. Germline assignment: CDR1 WSHSY and CDR2 SAAADI. CDR3 in amino acids: CASSESAAVPYEQYF. Written as DNA, the CDR3 is TGCGCCAGCAGTGAGTCGGCTGCGGTCCCCTACGAGCAGTACTTC.

The V and J genes are TRBV27 and TRBJ2-2; D is unclear. The germline V gene has CDR1 MNHEY and CDR2 SMNVEV (reference sequence). There are 15 residues in the CDR3. Trimming removed 3 bases from V and 0 bases from J, with 8 bases in between. CDR3 sequence: CASSFYPPNTGELFF. In nucleotides, the CDR3 is TGTGCCAGCAGTTTCTATCCCCCGAACACCGGGGAGCTGTTTTTT.

The rearrangement joins TRBV9 to TRBJ1-5, with 7 bases lining up with TRBD1. CDR1 SGDLS and CDR2 YYNGEE come from the germline V gene. This CDR3 has 13 amino acids. J lost 7 bases, V lost 5 bases, and 6 bases had no gene match. The CDR3 loop is CASSRGQTQPQHF. The CDR3 DNA is TGTGCCAGCAGTAGGGGACAGACCCAGCCCCAGCATTTT.

This clone has a single count. The gene calls are TRBV12-3 or TRBV12-4 and TRBJ2-1; D remains ambiguous. The ends were cut back, 6 bases at V and 10 bases at J, with 10 bases in the middle. The CDR3 is made up of 11 amino acids. The CDR3 reads CASRQTSEQFF. CDR3 bases: TGTGCCAGCAGACAGACGAGCGAGCAGTTCTTC.

The chain has TRBV6-5 and TRBJ2-1, with a possible D match to TRBD2 (5 bases). Trimming removed 2 bases at V and 4 bases at J, with 12 bases between. Germline lookup yields CDR1 MNHEY and CDR2 SVGAGI. This CDR3 is built from 15 residues. CDR3 sequence: CASSYEGLGYNEQFF. Written as DNA, the CDR3 is TGTGCCAGCAGTTACGAGGGTCTGGGTTACAATGAGCAGTTCTTC.

The chain uses TRBV3-1 (or the pseudogene TRBV3-2) and TRBJ2-5; D is perhaps TRBD2 (6 bases). With 4 bases removed from V and 1 base from J, the gap between germline ends came to 10 bases. This CDR3 has 14 amino acids. Germline V gene data show CDR1 as LGHDT and CDR2 as YNNKEL (reference sequence). CDR3 sequence reads: CASSRWDFQETQYF. In nucleotides, the CDR3 is TGTGCCAGCAGCCGTTGGGACTTCCAAGAGACCCAGTACTTC.

The genes are TRBV6-5 and TRBJ2-5, with a weak D call TRBD1 (6 bases). Trimming took 2 bases from V and 2 from J, leaving 12 bases between them. Germline V gene sequence: CDR1 MNHEY, CDR2 SVGAGI. CDR3 size: 15 residues. CDR3 protein: CASSYHFRGQETQYF. CDR3 nucleotides: TGTGCCAGCAGTTACCATTTCAGGGGACAAGAGACCCAGTACTTC.

V and J are TRBV18 and TRBJ2-7; weak D call: TRBD1 (5 bases). CDR1 is KGHSH and CDR2 is LQKENI in the germline V gene. Trimming stripped 5 bases from V and 6 bases from J, with 14 bases between. The CDR3 extends over 13 amino acids. The CDR3, as DNA: TGTGCCAGCTCAGCCTCACAGGTTTCCGAGCAGTACTTC. Translating it yields CASSASQVSEQYF.

This clone was seen a single time. CDR3 sequence (DNA): TGTGCAAGCGAGGGGGACAGGGGGCAACTCAATCAGCCCCAGCATTTT. Protein: CASEGDRGQLNQPQHF. The V gene is TRBV2, the J gene TRBJ1-5; 12 bases fit TRBD1. This CDR3 contains 16 residues. Germline CDR1 and CDR2: SNHLY and FYNNEI.

This clone was observed a handful of times. CDR3 in amino acids: CASSYSQILSGELFF. For the CDR3, the DNA is TGTGCCAGCAGTTACTCCCAAATCTTGAGCGGGGAGCTGTTTTTT. The chain employs TRBV6-5 and TRBJ2-2; D remains unclear. The V gene lost 0 bases and the J gene lost 7 bases, with 12 bases spanning the gap. Germline V gene lookup returns CDR1 MNHEY and CDR2 SVGAGI. The CDR3 spans 15 residues.

The J gene is TRBJ2-3, the V gene TRBV7-2; 7 nucleotides line up with TRBD2. This CDR3 contains 18 residues. V trimming: 2 bases; J trimming: 7 bases; junction bases outside the gene matches: 18. Per germline, CDR1 SGHTA and CDR2 FQGNSA. CDR3 residues: CASSLMPSGLPFGHTQYF. DNA for the CDR3: TGTGCCAGCAGCTTAATGCCTAGCGGACTTCCTTTCGGTCATACGCAGTATTTT.

The chain uses TRBV6-1 and TRBJ2-3; tentatively, D is TRBD1 (5 bases). CDR1 and CDR2 (germline): MNHNS, SASEGT. Trimming stripped 3 bases from V and 1 base from J, with 11 bases between. This CDR3 has 15 amino acids. The CDR3 nucleotides are TGTGCCAGCAGTGATCTCAGGGTTGGCACAGATACGCAGTATTTT. Its translation is CASSDLRVGTDTQYF.

The chain links TRBV24-1 to TRBJ2-4; possibly TRBD1 for D (5 bases). Looked up from germline, CDR1 is KGHDR and CDR2 is SFDVKD. The V end was cut by 1 base, the J end by 5 bases, with 8 bases between. The CDR3 consists of 14 residues. CDR3 coding DNA: TGTGCCACCAGTGATTTATTCAGGGAAAACATTCAGTACTTC. Amino acids: CATSDLFRENIQYF.

The rearrangement joins TRBV2 to TRBJ1-1; 7 nucleotides agree with TRBD1. Germline-derived CDR1 and CDR2 are SNHLY and FYNNEI. The CDR3 has 14 amino acids. The J segment lost 1 base and the V segment lost 6 bases, leaving 5 bases of the junction unmatched. The CDR3 sequence: CASRKRQGNTEAFF. Here the CDR3 DNA reads TGTGCCAGCAGAAAAAGACAGGGGAACACTGAAGCTTTCTTT.

This chain links TRBV11-2 with TRBJ2-3; 14 bases are a match to TRBD2. V dropped 4 bases and J dropped 0; count of bases not matched to a gene: 6. CDR1 and CDR2 (germline): SGHAT, FQNNGV. CDR3 length: 18 amino acids. CDR3 nucleotides: TGTGCCAGCAGCTATCGACTAGCGGGGGGGCGTAGCACAGATACGCAGTATTTT. Encoded protein: CASSYRLAGGRSTDTQYF.

The chain uses TRBV9 and TRBJ1-3; 9 nucleotides agree with TRBD1. The CDR3 consists of 15 residues. CDR1 is SGDLS, CDR2 YYNGEE, per germline. The V segment lost 5 bases and the J segment 1 base; nucleotides outside the gene matches: 4. CDR3: CASSTGGLSGNTIYF. The CDR3 bases are TGTGCCAGCAGTACAGGGGGCTTATCTGGAAACACCATATATTTT.